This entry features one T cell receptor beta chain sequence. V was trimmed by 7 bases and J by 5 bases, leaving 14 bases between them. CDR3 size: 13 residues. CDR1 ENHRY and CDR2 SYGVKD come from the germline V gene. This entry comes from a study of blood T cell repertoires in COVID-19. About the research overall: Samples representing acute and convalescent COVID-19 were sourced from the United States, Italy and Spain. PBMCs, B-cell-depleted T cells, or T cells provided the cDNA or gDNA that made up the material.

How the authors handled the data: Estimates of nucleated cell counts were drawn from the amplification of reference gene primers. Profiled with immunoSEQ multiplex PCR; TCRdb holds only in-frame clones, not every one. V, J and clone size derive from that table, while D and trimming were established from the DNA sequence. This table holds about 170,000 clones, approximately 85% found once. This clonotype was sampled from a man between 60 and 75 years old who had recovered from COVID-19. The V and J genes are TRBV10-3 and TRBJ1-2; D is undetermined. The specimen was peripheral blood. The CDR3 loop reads CAITLEREYGYTF. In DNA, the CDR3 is TGTGCCATCACCTTGGAGAGGGAGTATGGCTACACCTTC.